The table lists the clone carrying this T cell receptor (beta chain) with a few counts. This entry is derived from a study of blood T cell repertoires in COVID-19. The assay was immunoSEQ multiplex PCR, and TCRdb's table has in-frame clones only and misses some. The sample includes some 260,000 clones, 70% to 90% of them seen just once. This CDR3 comprises 14 residues. V lost 2 bases to trimming and J lost 1 base, with 8 bases between them. The germline gives CDR1 SNHLY, CDR2 FYNNEI. This TCR came from a woman aged 25 to 39 with COVID-19, enrolled during active disease. This chain links TRBV2 with TRBJ1-1; tentatively, D is TRBD1 (6 bases). Sequencing was performed on peripheral blood. The CDR3 protein is CASSERQANTEAFF. CDR3 in DNA: TGTGCCAGCAGTGAAAGACAGGCGAACACTGAAGCTTTCTTT.